Below, 19 T cell receptor beta chains from the same sample are listed, as sequenced in a study of control samples from healthy donors and cancer patients. The table came from immunoSEQ multiplex PCR; TCRdb's copy has only in-frame clones and leaves some out. The sample comprises 46,000 or so clones, more than 90% of which are singletons, and 0.65% to 0.9% rests with the top ten. The sample taken for sequencing was PBMCs. The receptors here all came from a man under 40 with colorectal cancer.

The J gene is TRBJ2-7, the V gene TRBV20-1; D gene uncertain. The CDR3 is made up of 13 amino acids. Trimming shortened V by 3 bases and J by 0 bases, and 9 bases separated the two germline ends. CDR1 and CDR2 (germline): DFQATT, SNEGSKA (reference sequence). CDR3 region: CSASNPLSYEQYF. The DNA for the CDR3 is TGCAGTGCTAGTAATCCTCTCTCCTACGAGCAGTACTTC.

J is TRBJ1-2 and V is TRBV7-2; 8 nucleotides agree with TRBD1. Trimming took 2 bases from V and 2 from J; bases not matched to a gene: 13. Germline V gives CDR1 SGHTA, CDR2 FQGNSA. This CDR3 contains 18 residues. CDR3 protein: CASSLLGQGAGGNYGYTF. The CDR3 coding sequence is TGTGCCAGCAGCTTATTGGGGCAGGGGGCAGGGGGAAACTATGGCTACACCTTC.

The rearrangement uses TRBV27 and TRBJ2-1; 12 bases are shared with TRBD1. The CDR3 has 15 residues. In germline, CDR1 is MNHEY, CDR2 SMNVEV (reference sequence). V shed 6 bases and J 10 bases; nucleotides not matched to a gene: 10. Here the CDR3 DNA reads TGTGCCAGCAGCAAACCGGGACAGGGGGCAGGAGAGCAGTTCTTC. This codes for CASSKPGQGAGEQFF.

CDR3 sequence (DNA): TGTGCCAGCACATGGGAGCCAGCGGGGAATGGCTACACCTTC. Translated: CASTWEPAGNGYTF. The rearrangement links TRBV6-5 to TRBJ1-2; D is uncertain. Germline V gene data show CDR1 as MNHEY and CDR2 as SVGAGI. Trimming took off 7 bases at V and 6 bases at J, with 18 bases between the two ends. The CDR3 extends over 14 amino acids.

The rearrangement uses TRBV6-6 and TRBJ1-6, with TRBD1 identical over 9 bases. The length of the CDR3 is 15 residues. The V gene's germline CDR1 is MNHNY and CDR2 SVGAGI (reference sequence). J gave up 7 bases and V 2 bases, and 3 bases lay outside the gene matches. The CDR3 nucleotides are TGTGCCAGCAGTTACGACAGGGGGTGGAATTCACCCCTCCACTTT. Translation: CASSYDRGWNSPLHF.

The chain joins TRBV27 to TRBJ2-5; D gene uncertain. Per the germline V gene, CDR1 is MNHEY and CDR2 is SMNVEV (reference sequence). V was trimmed by 2 bases and J by 2 bases, leaving 12 bases between them. The CDR3 sequence is 15 residues long. Here the CDR3 DNA reads TGTGCCAGCAGTTTAACAACCCAACTTCAAGAGACCCAGTACTTC. Its translation is CASSLTTQLQETQYF.

The chain combines TRBV5-4 with TRBJ1-4; possibly TRBD1 for D (5 bases). Looked up from germline, CDR1 is SGHNT and CDR2 is YYREEE (reference sequence). CDR3 length: 14 residues. V was trimmed by 0 bases and J by 6 bases, leaving 9 bases between them. CDR3 sequence (DNA): TGTGCCAGCAGCTTGGACAGGTGGGATGAAAAACTGTTTTTT. Its protein is CASSLDRWDEKLFF.

The V gene is TRBV2, the J gene TRBJ2-7; 7 bases line up with TRBD1. The CDR3 spans 13 residues. With V trimmed by 10 bases and J by 0 bases, 6 bases remained unmatched. Germline CDR1 SNHLY, CDR2 FYNNEI. This CDR3 reads CAITGTDSYEQYF. CDR3 DNA sequence: TGTGCCATTACCGGGACAGACTCCTACGAGCAGTACTTC.

This sequence joins TRBV7-9 and TRBJ2-1, with 7 bases aligning to TRBD2. V shed 0 bases, J shed 8 bases, and the junction held 10 bases outside the gene matches. Germline V gene data show CDR1 as SEHNR and CDR2 as FQNEAQ (reference sequence). CDR3 size: 16 residues. CDR3 coding DNA: TGTGCCAGCAGCTTAGCGAGCGGGATGAACTTAGATGAGCAGTTCTTC. This encodes CASSLASGMNLDEQFF.

This chain uses TRBV6-6 with TRBJ2-2, with TRBD1 matching 9 bases. CDR1 is MNHNY and CDR2 is SVGAGI in the germline V gene (reference sequence). V was clipped by 5 bases and J by 7 bases; unmatched bases: 5. CDR3 length: 14 amino acids. The CDR3 spells CASSITGGGGELFF. In nucleotides, the CDR3 is TGTGCCAGCAGTATAACAGGGGGCGGCGGGGAGCTGTTTTTT.

The chain joins TRBV6-5 to TRBJ1-2; D is perhaps TRBD1 (5 bases). Per germline, CDR1 MNHEY and CDR2 SVGAGI. The CDR3 is 16 amino acids. V was shortened by 2 bases and J by 4 bases, with 17 bases between the two germline ends. The CDR3 region is CASSYPRDGQIYGYTF. The DNA for the CDR3 is TGTGCCAGCAGTTACCCCCGGGACGGACAAATCTATGGCTACACCTTC.

V usage is TRBV12-5 and J usage is TRBJ2-3; 9 bases are a match to TRBD1. Germline CDR1 is LGHNT and CDR2 is FRNRAP. V gave up 6 bases and J gave up 0 bases; unmatched junction bases: 7. The CDR3 is 16 residues long. Here the CDR3 reads CASGRDRVLSTDTQYF. The CDR3 region has the DNA TGTGCTAGTGGGAGGGACAGGGTTCTTAGCACAGATACGCAGTATTTT.

The rearrangement uses TRBV10-3 and TRBJ1-1; D perhaps matches TRBD1 (5 bases). Between the trimmed V and J ends, which lost 0 bases and 7 bases, there was a span of 9 bases. This CDR3 contains 13 residues. Germline CDR1 reads ENHRY; CDR2 reads SYGVKD. The CDR3 region has the DNA TGTGCCATCAGTGAGTCGACGGGGGTTGAAGCTTTCTTT. This gives the protein CAISESTGVEAFF.

The chain employs TRBV6-2 or TRBV6-3 and TRBJ1-4, with TRBD1 matching 8 bases. The length of the CDR3 is 15 residues. V gave up 3 bases and J gave up 6 bases; unmatched junction bases: 6. Germline lookup yields CDR1 MNHEY and CDR2 SVGEGT. CDR3 nucleotide sequence: TGTGCCAGCAGTTATTCAGGGGGCGCTTATGAAAAACTGTTTTTT. Translated: CASSYSGGAYEKLFF.

The rearrangement links TRBV6-6 to TRBJ1-4; 8 bases map to TRBD1. The CDR3 consists of 16 residues. Per the germline V gene, CDR1 is MNHNY and CDR2 is SVGAGI (reference sequence). The trim removed 5 bases at V and 0 bases at J, leaving 5 bases unmatched. In DNA, the CDR3 is TGTGCCAGCAGTCAGACAGGGGACCCAACTAATGAAAAACTGTTTTTT. It translates to CASSQTGDPTNEKLFF.

J is TRBJ1-2 and V is TRBV19, with 7 bases identical to TRBD1. The germline CDR1 and CDR2 sequences are LNHDA and SQIVND (reference sequence). Trimming removed 6 bases from V and 6 bases from J; junction bases left unmatched: 13. The CDR3 has 15 residues. The CDR3 loop reads CASRKMDRTPHGYTF. The CDR3 coding sequence is TGTGCCAGTAGGAAAATGGACAGGACCCCCCATGGCTACACCTTC.

The rearrangement joins TRBV19 to TRBJ2-3; D gene unclear. V dropped 4 bases and J dropped 4 bases, with 18 bases sitting between them. The CDR3 sequence is 16 residues long. Germline-derived CDR1 and CDR2 are LNHDA and SQIVND (reference sequence). This chain's CDR3 is CASSTAFGRGSDTQYF. CDR3 nucleotides: TGTGCCAGTAGTACAGCCTTCGGACGCGGCTCAGATACGCAGTATTTT.

This chain links TRBV21-1 with TRBJ1-1. TRBV21-1 constitutes a pseudogene. The CDR3 consists of 16 residues. Written as DNA, the CDR3 is TGTGCCAGCAGCAAAAGAAGAGGGCGCCATCCGGGTGAAGCTTTCTTT. Translating it yields CASSKRRGRHPGEAFF.

The chain carries TRBV11-2 and TRBJ1-2; no clear D. Germline loops: CDR1 SGHAT, CDR2 FQNNGV. Trimming shortened V by 2 bases and J by 4 bases, and 11 bases separated the two germline ends. The CDR3 runs 14 residues. CDR3 nucleotide sequence: TGTGCCAGCAGCTTAAACCGGGAAGGCTATGGCTACACCTTC. Its protein is CASSLNREGYGYTF.